What follows are 21 T cell receptor beta chains derived from one specimen sequenced in a study of T-cell memory formation after mild COVID-19. TCRdb reprocessed the 5' RACE reads with MiXCR, giving one entry per CDR3 protein. The sample contains some 450,000 distinct CDR3 sequences, about 20% of which appear only once. Input material: PBMCs or a T cell subset sorted from them (not recorded which). These receptors were obtained from an adult woman who had mild COVID-19 (a few samples of this study predate the infection). Cell type and time point are not known.

This clonotype was detected only a few times. The V gene is TRBV24-1, the J gene TRBJ2-1, with 8 positions matching TRBD2. The CDR3 is 14 amino acids. Trimming took 4 bases from V and 3 from J; bases not matched to a gene: 1. The germline CDR1 and CDR2 sequences are KGHDR and SFDVKD. As DNA, the CDR3 is TGTGCCACCAGTGAACTAGCGGACTACAATGAGCAGTTCTTC. Amino acid sequence: CATSELADYNEQFF.

V gene TRBV5-8 combines with J gene TRBJ2-7; unclear D gene. The CDR3 covers 12 residues. Trimming took 0 bases from V and 5 from J, leaving 6 bases between them. Per germline, CDR1 SGHTS and CDR2 YDEGEE. CDR3 sequence: CASSLVPNEQYF. CDR3 nucleotide sequence: TGTGCCAGCAGCTTGGTGCCAAACGAGCAGTACTTC.

This clonotype was seen a handful of times. The chain is built from TRBV5-1 and TRBJ1-6, with 7 nucleotides matching TRBD1. Germline CDR1 and CDR2: SGHRS and YFSETQ. The CDR3 length is 15 residues. J lost 4 bases, V lost 4 bases, and 5 bases had no gene match. In DNA, the CDR3 is TGCGCCAGCAGCCTACAGGGGAATTATAATTCACCCCTCCACTTT. Protein sequence: CASSLQGNYNSPLHF.

The chain combines TRBV7-2 with TRBJ1-2; the D is unclear. V was shortened by 2 bases and J by 7 bases, with 5 bases between the two germline ends. This CDR3 comprises 11 residues. Germline loops: CDR1 SGHTA, CDR2 FQGNSA. The CDR3, as DNA: TGTGCCAGCAGCTTATTCATTGGCTACACCTTC. It is translated as CASSLFIGYTF.

The chain has TRBV24-1 and TRBJ1-2; TRBD1 is a possible D gene (5 bases). V was clipped by 2 bases and J by 2 bases, with 8 bases between them. The CDR3 spans 14 residues. Per the germline V gene, CDR1 is KGHDR and CDR2 is SFDVKD. The CDR3 region has the DNA TGTGCCACCAGTGATTGGTCAGGGAACTATGGCTACACCTTC. The encoded protein is CATSDWSGNYGYTF.

The J gene is TRBJ1-6, the V gene TRBV4-1, with D perhaps TRBD1 (5 bases). The CDR3 contains 16 residues. V dropped 0 bases and J dropped 2 bases, with 8 bases sitting between them. Germline assignment: CDR1 MGHRA and CDR2 YSYEKL. CDR3 nucleotide sequence: TGCGCCAGCAGCCAAGAAGGCAGGGCCTATAATTCACCCCTCCACTTT. This gives the protein CASSQEGRAYNSPLHF.

This chain uses TRBV20-1 with TRBJ2-7, with TRBD2 matching 10 bases. J lost 0 bases, V lost 0 bases, and 5 bases had no gene match. This CDR3 has 16 residues. The germline V gene has CDR1 DFQATT and CDR2 SNEGSKA (reference sequence). The CDR3 reads CSARDGPSGSSYEQYF. For the CDR3, the DNA is TGCAGTGCTAGAGATGGCCCTAGCGGGAGCTCCTACGAGCAGTACTTC.

The chain links TRBV5-5 to TRBJ2-7, with D maybe TRBD1 (6 bases). Per the germline V gene, CDR1 is SGHKS and CDR2 is YYEKEE (reference sequence). This CDR3 region has 13 residues. Trimming stripped 4 bases from V and 4 bases from J, with 12 bases between. For the CDR3, the DNA is TGTGCCAGCAGCCCGGGACACCAATACGAGCAGTACTTC. Protein: CASSPGHQYEQYF.

The chain uses TRBV6-5 and TRBJ1-2, with 7 bases fitting TRBD1. Losses at the gene ends were 7 bases for V and 4 bases for J; bases not matched to a gene: 6. Germline V CDR1 and CDR2: MNHEY, SVGAGI. This CDR3 has 13 amino acids. The CDR3 sequence: CASKIGQAYGYTF. CDR3 nucleotide sequence: TGTGCCAGCAAAATCGGACAGGCCTATGGCTACACCTTC.

A few counts support this clonotype. The chain has TRBV5-1 and TRBJ2-1; 12 nucleotides match TRBD2. The CDR3 totals 16 residues. CDR1 is SGHRS, CDR2 YFSETQ, per germline. V lost 0 bases and J lost 7; bases outside the gene matches: 5. CDR3 region: CASSLGASGGGNEQFF. CDR3 nucleotides: TGCGCCAGCAGCTTGGGCGCTAGCGGGGGGGGAAATGAGCAGTTCTTC.

The CDR3 is CASSSPAASGANVLTF. The CDR3 region has the DNA TGTGCCAGCAGCTCGCCAGCTGCTTCTGGGGCCAACGTCCTGACTTTC. The V and J genes are TRBV7-9 and TRBJ2-6; no reliable D call. Germline CDR1 reads SEHNR; CDR2 reads FQNEAQ (reference sequence). V was cut by 4 bases and J by 1 base, with 11 bases left in between. This CDR3 has 16 residues.

In its sample, this clonotype was seen a few times. The rearrangement uses TRBV7-3 and TRBJ2-6, with D possibly being TRBD2 (6 bases). The CDR3 spans 17 residues. CDR1 is SGHTA and CDR2 is FQGTGA in the germline V gene. The V end was cut by 5 bases, the J end by 2 bases, with 16 bases between. CDR3 region: CASSPIPGRTGANVLTF. CDR3 sequence (DNA): TGTGCCAGCAGCCCCATTCCCGGGAGAACTGGGGCCAACGTCCTGACTTTC.

This clonotype was recorded a few times. The chain employs TRBV15 and TRBJ2-5; D might be TRBD2 (6 bases). Germline CDR1 is LNHNV and CDR2 is YYDKDF (reference sequence). The CDR3 sequence is 16 residues long. Trimming pared 0 bases from V and 1 base from J, leaving 12 bases between. The CDR3 here is CATSRDLQEGQETQYF. CDR3 DNA: TGTGCCACCAGCAGAGACCTACAGGAGGGCCAAGAGACCCAGTACTTC.

The chain recombines TRBV7-9 with TRBJ2-7; 10 bases are a match to TRBD2. The germline CDR1 and CDR2 sequences are SEHNR and FQNEAQ (reference sequence). The length of the CDR3 is 13 residues. V shed 11 bases, J shed 2 bases, and the junction held 6 bases outside the gene matches. DNA of the CDR3: TGTGCCTTTGGGACTAGCGAGGCCTACGAGCAGTACTTC. It encodes CAFGTSEAYEQYF.

The chain recombines TRBV7-2 with TRBJ2-3; D assignment may be TRBD1 or TRBD2 (5 bases each). The CDR3 is 15 residues long. V lost 5 bases and J lost 2, with 14 bases in between. CDR1 and CDR2 from the germline V gene are SGHTA and FQGNSA. The CDR3 region is CASSLWGITTDTQYF. Written as DNA, the CDR3 is TGTGCCAGCAGCCTCTGGGGGATTACCACAGATACGCAGTATTTT.

The chain links TRBV24-1 to TRBJ1-2; D uncertain. The CDR3 is made up of 13 amino acids. CDR1 and CDR2 from the germline V gene are KGHDR and SFDVKD. V lost 4 bases, J lost 6 bases, and 11 bases lay in between. CDR3 nucleotides: TGTGCCACCAGTGACCAGACTTGGGATGGCTACACCTTC. It codes for CATSDQTWDGYTF.

This clonotype was found once. This chain uses TRBV12-3 or TRBV12-4 with TRBJ2-7; the D gene could be TRBD1 or TRBD2 (5 bases each). This CDR3 is 15 amino acids long. V was clipped by 5 bases and J by 0 bases, with 14 bases between them. The CDR3 DNA follows: TGTGCCAGCAGTCCGGGGCCCAGGAGCTCCTACGAGCAGTACTTC. This gives the protein CASSPGPRSSYEQYF.

This clonotype showed up just a few times. This CDR3 reads CASSLVSGQLNQPQHF. The CDR3 coding sequence is TGTGCCAGCAGCTTAGTATCGGGACAGCTAAATCAGCCCCAGCATTTT. V and J are TRBV7-9 and TRBJ1-5, with TRBD1 identical over 7 bases. V was clipped by 1 base and J by 4 bases; unmatched bases: 7. Germline loops: CDR1 SEHNR, CDR2 FQNEAQ (reference sequence). The CDR3 length is 16 residues.

The chain is built from TRBV7-3 and TRBJ2-1; possible D gene TRBD1, 5 bases. V lost 5 bases, J lost 9 bases, and 14 bases lay in between. The CDR3 runs to 13 residues. Looked up from germline, CDR1 is SGHTA and CDR2 is FQGTGA. This CDR3 is CASSINPQGEQFF. CDR3 nucleotide sequence: TGTGCCAGCAGCATAAACCCCCAGGGTGAGCAGTTCTTC.

There are a few counts of this clonotype. V is TRBV7-2 and J is TRBJ2-7, with 9 bases identical to TRBD2. Germline values: CDR1 SGHTA, CDR2 FQGNSA. V was pared by 5 bases and J by 5 bases, with 10 bases of the junction left unmatched. The CDR3 loop spans 15 amino acids. The CDR3 nucleotides read TGTGCCAGCAGCCGAATAGCGGGAGTCATCCACGAGCAGTACTTC. As protein: CASSRIAGVIHEQYF.

The chain carries TRBV10-3 and TRBJ2-1; D might be TRBD2 (6 bases). The CDR3 consists of 16 residues. Deletions cut 1 base from V and 3 bases from J, with 13 bases between. Germline V gene lookup returns CDR1 ENHRY and CDR2 SYGVKD. CDR3 sequence reads: CAISELSGVGYNEQFF. The CDR3 nucleotides read TGTGCCATCAGTGAGTTATCGGGGGTAGGCTACAATGAGCAGTTCTTC.